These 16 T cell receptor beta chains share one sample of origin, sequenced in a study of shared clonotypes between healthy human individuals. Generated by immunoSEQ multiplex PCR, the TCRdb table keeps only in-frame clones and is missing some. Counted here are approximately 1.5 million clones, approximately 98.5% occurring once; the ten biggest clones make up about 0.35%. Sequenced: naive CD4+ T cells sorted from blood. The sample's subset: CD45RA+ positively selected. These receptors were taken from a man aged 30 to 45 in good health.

Written as DNA, the CDR3 is TGCAGCGTTGGACAGCTTCTAGCCAAAAACATTCAGTACTTC. Its protein is CSVGQLLAKNIQYF. The rearrangement links TRBV29-1 to TRBJ2-4, with a tentative D call TRBD1 (5 bases). The CDR3 spans 14 residues. V was clipped by 4 bases and J by 0 bases, with 10 bases between them. The germline CDR1 and CDR2 sequences are SQVTM and ANQGSEA.

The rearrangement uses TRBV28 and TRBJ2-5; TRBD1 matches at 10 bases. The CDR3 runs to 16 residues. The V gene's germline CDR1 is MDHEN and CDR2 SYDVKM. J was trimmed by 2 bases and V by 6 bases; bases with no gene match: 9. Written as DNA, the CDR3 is TGTGCCAGCAGCCGACCCCGGGACAGGGGACAAGAGACCCAGTACTTC. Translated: CASSRPRDRGQETQYF.

CDR3 region: CASSPRGGTNQPQHF. The CDR3 coding sequence is TGCGCCAGCAGCCCCCGGGGGGGCACCAATCAGCCCCAGCATTTT. This chain connects TRBV4-1 to TRBJ1-5, with a tentative D call TRBD1 (6 bases). Deletions cut 4 bases from V and 3 bases from J, with 13 bases between. This CDR3 comprises 15 residues. CDR1 is MGHRA, CDR2 YSYEKL, per germline.

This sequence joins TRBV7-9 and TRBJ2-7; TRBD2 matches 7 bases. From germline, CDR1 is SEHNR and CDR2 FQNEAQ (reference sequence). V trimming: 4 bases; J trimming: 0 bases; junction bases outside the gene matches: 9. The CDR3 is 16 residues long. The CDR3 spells CASSSGGGKSSYEQYF. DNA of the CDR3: TGTGCCAGCAGCTCTGGGGGAGGGAAATCCTCCTACGAGCAGTACTTC.

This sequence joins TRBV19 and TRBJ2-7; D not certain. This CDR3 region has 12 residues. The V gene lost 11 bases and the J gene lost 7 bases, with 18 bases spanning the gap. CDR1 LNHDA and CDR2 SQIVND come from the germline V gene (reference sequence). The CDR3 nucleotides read TGTGCCGGGGTCCAAAGTAATAAGGAGCAGTACTTC. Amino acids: CAGVQSNKEQYF.

The CDR3 nucleotides read TGTGCCTGGAGTGTACTCGGGGGGGGTTACGAGCAGTACTTC. It codes for CAWSVLGGGYEQYF. This chain links TRBV30 with TRBJ2-7, with TRBD2 matching 8 bases. There are 14 residues in the CDR3. With V trimmed by 0 bases and J by 4 bases, 5 bases remained unmatched. Germline values: CDR1 GTSNPN, CDR2 SVGIG (reference sequence).

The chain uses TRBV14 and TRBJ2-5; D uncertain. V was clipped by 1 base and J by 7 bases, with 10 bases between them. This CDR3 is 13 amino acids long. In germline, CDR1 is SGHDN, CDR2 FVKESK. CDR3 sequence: CASSQGISSTQYF. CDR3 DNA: TGTGCCAGCAGCCAAGGGATTTCATCGACCCAGTACTTC.

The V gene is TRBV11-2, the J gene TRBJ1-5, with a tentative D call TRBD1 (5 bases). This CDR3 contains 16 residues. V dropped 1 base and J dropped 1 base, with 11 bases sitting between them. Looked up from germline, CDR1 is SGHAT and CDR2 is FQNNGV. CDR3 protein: CASSLGLRDSNQPQHF. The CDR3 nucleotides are TGTGCCAGCAGCTTAGGCCTCCGGGACAGCAATCAGCCCCAGCATTTT.

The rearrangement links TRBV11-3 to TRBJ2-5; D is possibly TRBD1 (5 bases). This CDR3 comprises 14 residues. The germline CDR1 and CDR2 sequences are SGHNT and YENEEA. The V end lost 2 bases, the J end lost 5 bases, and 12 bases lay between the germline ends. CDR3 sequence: CASSLKGSLETQYF. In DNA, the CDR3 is TGTGCCAGCAGCTTAAAGGGGTCTTTGGAGACCCAGTACTTC. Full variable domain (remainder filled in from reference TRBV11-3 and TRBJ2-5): EAGVVQSPRYKIIEKKQPVAFWCNPISGHNTLYWYLQNLGQGPELLIRYENEEAVDDSQLPKDRFSAERLKGVDSTLKIQPAELGDSAVYLCASSLKGSLETQYFGPGTRLLVL.

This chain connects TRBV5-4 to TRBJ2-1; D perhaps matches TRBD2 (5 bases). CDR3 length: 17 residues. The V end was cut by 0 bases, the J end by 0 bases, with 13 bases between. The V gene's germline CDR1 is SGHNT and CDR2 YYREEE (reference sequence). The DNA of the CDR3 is TGTGCCAGCAGCTTGGTTCTCGGGATTGGCTCCTACAATGAGCAGTTCTTC. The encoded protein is CASSLVLGIGSYNEQFF.

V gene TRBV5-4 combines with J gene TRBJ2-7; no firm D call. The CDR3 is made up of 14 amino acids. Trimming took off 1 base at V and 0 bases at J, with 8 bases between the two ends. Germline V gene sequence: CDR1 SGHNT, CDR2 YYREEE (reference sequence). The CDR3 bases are TGTGCCAGCAGCTTGCGCCATCCCTCCTACGAGCAGTACTTC. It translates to CASSLRHPSYEQYF.

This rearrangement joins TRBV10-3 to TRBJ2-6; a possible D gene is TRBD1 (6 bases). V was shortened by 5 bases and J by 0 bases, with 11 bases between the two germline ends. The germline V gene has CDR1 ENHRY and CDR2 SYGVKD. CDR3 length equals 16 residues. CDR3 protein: CAISRRTASGANVLTF. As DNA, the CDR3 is TGTGCCATCAGTAGACGGACAGCCTCTGGGGCCAACGTCCTGACTTTC.

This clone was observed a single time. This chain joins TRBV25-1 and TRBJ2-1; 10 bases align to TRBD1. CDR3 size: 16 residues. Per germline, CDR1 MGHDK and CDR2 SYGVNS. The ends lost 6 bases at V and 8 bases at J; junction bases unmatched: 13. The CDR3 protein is CASSPTGTGVRYEQFF. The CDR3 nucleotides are TGTGCCAGCAGCCCAACGGGGACAGGGGTAAGGTATGAGCAGTTCTTC.

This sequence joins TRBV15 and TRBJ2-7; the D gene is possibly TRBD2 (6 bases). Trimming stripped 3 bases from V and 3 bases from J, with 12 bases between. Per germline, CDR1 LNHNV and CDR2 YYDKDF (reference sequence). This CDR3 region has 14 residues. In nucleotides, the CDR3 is TGTGCCACCAGCAGTGGAGGGGTAAGCTACGAGCAGTACTTC. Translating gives CATSSGGVSYEQYF.

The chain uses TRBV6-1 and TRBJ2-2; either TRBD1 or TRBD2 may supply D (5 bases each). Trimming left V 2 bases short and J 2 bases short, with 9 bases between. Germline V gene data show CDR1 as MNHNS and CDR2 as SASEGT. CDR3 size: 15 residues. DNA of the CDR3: TGTGCCAGCAGTGAACTGGGACCAAACACCGGGGAGCTGTTTTTT. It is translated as CASSELGPNTGELFF.

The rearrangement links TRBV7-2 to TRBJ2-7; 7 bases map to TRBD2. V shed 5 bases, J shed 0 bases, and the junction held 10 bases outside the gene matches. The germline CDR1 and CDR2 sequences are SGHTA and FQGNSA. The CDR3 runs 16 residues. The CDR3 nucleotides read TGTGCCAGCAGCCCCTCGCGGCTAGCGGCCTCCTACGAGCAGTACTTC. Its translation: CASSPSRLAASYEQYF.